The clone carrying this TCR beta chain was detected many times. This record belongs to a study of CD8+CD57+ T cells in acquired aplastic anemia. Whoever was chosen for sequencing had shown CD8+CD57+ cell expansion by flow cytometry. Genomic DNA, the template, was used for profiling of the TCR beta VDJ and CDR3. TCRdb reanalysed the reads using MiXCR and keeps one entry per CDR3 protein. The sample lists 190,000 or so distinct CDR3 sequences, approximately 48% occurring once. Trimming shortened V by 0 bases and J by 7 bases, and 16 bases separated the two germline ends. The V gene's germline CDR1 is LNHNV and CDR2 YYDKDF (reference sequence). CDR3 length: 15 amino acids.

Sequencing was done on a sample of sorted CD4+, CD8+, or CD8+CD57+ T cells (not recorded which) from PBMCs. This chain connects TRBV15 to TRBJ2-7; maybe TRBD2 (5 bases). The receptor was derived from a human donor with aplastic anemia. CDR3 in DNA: TGTGCCACCAGCAGAGATCGGGTCCGCTCGGGGGAGCAGTACTTC. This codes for CATSRDRVRSGEQYF.